This T cell receptor beta chain came from a study of T cell responses to AZD1222 COVID-19 vaccine. The table came from immunoSEQ multiplex PCR; TCRdb's copy has only in-frame clones and leaves some out. The table has tens of thousands of clones, 60% to 80% seen once. Study-level results: CD4 TCRs covered the whole spike, strongest at regions 160-218 and 743-854. Only a handful of people who got AZD1222 tested seropositive at baseline. Donor demographics were predominantly white British with a female majority; clonal diversity may be underestimated.

Germline V lookup: CDR1 KGHSH, CDR2 LQKENI. V was cut by 2 bases and J by 0 bases, with 12 bases left in between. This CDR3 has 16 amino acids. This clone was counted a single time. Its specificity is not known. Investigators merged groups given second doses at roughly 4 or roughly 12 weeks. This clonotype was obtained from an adult who received the AZD1222 COVID-19 vaccine. This specimen consisted of peripheral blood, obtained 28 days after the second AZD1222 dose. J is TRBJ2-3 and V is TRBV18; D not resolved. CDR3 amino acids: CASSPWRGSSTDTQYF. As DNA, the CDR3 is TGTGCCAGCTCACCATGGCGCGGATCTAGCACAGATACGCAGTATTTT. Combining the CDR3 with reference TRBV18 and TRBJ2-3 gives the whole variable domain NAGVMQNPRHLVRRRGQEARLRCSPMKGHSHVYWYRQLPEEGLKFMVYLQKENIIDESGMPKERFSAEFPKEGPSILRIQQVVRGDSAAYFCASSPWRGSSTDTQYFGPGTRLTVL.